This paragraph covers one T cell receptor beta chain sequence. Germline CDR1 LGHNA, CDR2 YSLEER. V was cut by 1 base and J by 9 bases, with 10 bases left in between. The CDR3 length is 13 residues. A multiplex PCR was run with 60 Vbeta primers and 13 Jbeta primers. Repertoires were generated with immunoSEQ multiplex PCR, while TCRdb's copy carries only in-frame clones and drops some. This sample has about 130,000 clones, with 80% found just once. The sample comes from a study of cytomegalovirus exposure and HLA in healthy donors. The sequenced sample consisted of PBMCs. The V and J genes are TRBV4-3 and TRBJ2-1, with D perhaps matching TRBD2 (5 bases). This TCR was sampled from a middle-aged woman in good health and CMV-seronegative. CDR3 bases: TGCGCCAGCAGCCAAGGGCCTAGCCGTGAGCAGTTCTTC. The encoded protein is CASSQGPSREQFF.